The sample holds a few counts of the clone carrying this T cell receptor (beta chain). Total RNA (about 500 ng) served as template for TCR beta cDNA synthesis primed by a constant-region primer. For TCR beta, libraries were produced by three nested multiplex PCR rounds using slightly modified ARM-PCR. The opening two PCR rounds, ten to eleven cycles each, paired TRBV1-TRBV30 forward primers with a C-beta reverse primer. TCRdb processed the multiplex PCR reads anew with MiXCR; each CDR3 protein has one entry. The sample holds just under 45,000 distinct CDR3 sequences, approximately 70% seen once. This specimen belongs to a study of tumor-infiltrating lymphocytes in primary liver carcinoma. DNA and RNA were both co-extracted from approximately 20-30 mg of bulk tissue that had not been sorted. The CDR3 consists of 17 residues. V lost 5 bases to trimming and J lost 4 bases; unmatched junction nucleotides: 13. Germline CDR1 and CDR2: DFQATT and SNEGSKA (reference sequence).

The clonotype originates from a man aged 40-49 years with primary liver carcinoma and hepatitis B virus infection. Sequencing was done on a sample of liver tumor tissue from sampling region 2. The subset was: tumor region T2, inferior pole. This chain uses TRBV20-1 with TRBJ2-7, with 14 bases aligning to TRBD2. CDR3 coding DNA: TGCAGTGCTCGAGGGACTAGCGGGAGAAGGTCGTCTTACGAGCAGTACTTC. As protein: CSARGTSGRRSSYEQYF.